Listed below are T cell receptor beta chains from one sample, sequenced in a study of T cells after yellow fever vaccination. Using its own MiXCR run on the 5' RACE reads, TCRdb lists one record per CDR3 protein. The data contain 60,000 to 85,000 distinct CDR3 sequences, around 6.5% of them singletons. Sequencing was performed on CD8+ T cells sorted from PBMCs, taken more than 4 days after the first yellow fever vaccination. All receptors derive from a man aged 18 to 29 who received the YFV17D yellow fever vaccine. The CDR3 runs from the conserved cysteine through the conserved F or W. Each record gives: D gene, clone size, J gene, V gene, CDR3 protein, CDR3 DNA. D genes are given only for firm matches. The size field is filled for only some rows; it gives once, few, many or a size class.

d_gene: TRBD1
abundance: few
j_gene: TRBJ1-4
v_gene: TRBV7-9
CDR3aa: CASSWRRTGENNEKLFF
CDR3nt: TGTGCCAGCAGCTGGAGACGGACAGGGGAAAATAATGAAAAACTGTTTTTT

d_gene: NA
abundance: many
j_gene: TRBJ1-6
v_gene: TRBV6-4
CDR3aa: CASSDRDNSPLHF
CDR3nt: TGTGCCAGCAGTGACAGGGATAATTCACCCCTCCACTTT

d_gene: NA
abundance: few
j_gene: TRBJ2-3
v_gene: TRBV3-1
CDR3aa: CASSQDRDPVSTDTQYF
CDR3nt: TGTGCCAGCAGCCAAGATCGGGACCCCGTGAGCACAGATACGCAGTATTTT

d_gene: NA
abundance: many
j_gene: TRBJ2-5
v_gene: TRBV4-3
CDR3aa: CASSQGPGYQETQYF
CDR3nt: TGCGCCAGCAGCCAAGGTCCAGGGTATCAAGAGACCCAGTACTTC

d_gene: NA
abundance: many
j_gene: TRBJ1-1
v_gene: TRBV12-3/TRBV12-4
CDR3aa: CASVRRPNTEAFF
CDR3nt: TGTGCCAGCGTAAGACGGCCGAACACTGAAGCTTTCTTT

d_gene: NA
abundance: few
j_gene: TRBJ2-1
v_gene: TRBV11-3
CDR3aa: CASSLSYRSSYNEQFF
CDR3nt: TGTGCCAGCAGCTTATCATACAGGAGCTCCTACAATGAGCAGTTCTTC

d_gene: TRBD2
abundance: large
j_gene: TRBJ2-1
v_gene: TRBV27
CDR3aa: CATGTRGGGRFF
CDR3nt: TGTGCCACCGGGACTAGAGGGGGGGGTCGGTTCTTC

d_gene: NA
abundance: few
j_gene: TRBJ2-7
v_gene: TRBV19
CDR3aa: CASSIPGLLHEQYF
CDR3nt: TGTGCCAGTAGTATCCCGGGATTACTCCACGAGCAGTACTTC

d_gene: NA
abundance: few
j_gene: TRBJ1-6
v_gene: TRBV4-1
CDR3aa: CASRMGAQGNYSPLHF
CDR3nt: TGCGCCAGCAGGATGGGGGCACAGGGAAATTATTCACCCCTCCACTTT

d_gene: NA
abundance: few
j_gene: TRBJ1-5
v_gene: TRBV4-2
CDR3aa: CASSQETEPFNQPQHF
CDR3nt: TGTGCCAGCAGCCAGGAGACAGAACCTTTCAATCAGCCCCAGCATTTT

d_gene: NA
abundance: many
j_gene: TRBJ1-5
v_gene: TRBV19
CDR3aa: CASVRDPNQPQHF
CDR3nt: TGTGCCAGCGTCCGGGACCCCAATCAGCCCCAGCATTTT

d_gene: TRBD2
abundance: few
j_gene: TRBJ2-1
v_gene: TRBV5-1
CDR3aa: CASSGRVLAGPNEQFF
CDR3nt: TGCGCCAGCAGCGGTCGAGTACTAGCGGGACCCAATGAGCAGTTCTTC

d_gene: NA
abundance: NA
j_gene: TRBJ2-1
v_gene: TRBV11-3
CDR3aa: CASSPTHSDVSNEQFF
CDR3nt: TGTGCCAGCAGCCCGACCCATTCCGACGTGAGCAATGAGCAGTTCTTC

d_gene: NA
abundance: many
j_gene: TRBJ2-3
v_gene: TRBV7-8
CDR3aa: CASSFRTRLGTDTQYF
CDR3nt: TGTGCCAGCAGCTTTAGGACGCGTCTCGGCACAGATACGCAGTATTTT

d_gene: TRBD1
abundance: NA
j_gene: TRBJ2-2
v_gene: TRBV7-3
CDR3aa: CATWGRQGNTGELFF
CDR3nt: TGTGCCACCTGGGGGAGACAGGGTAACACCGGGGAGCTGTTTTTT

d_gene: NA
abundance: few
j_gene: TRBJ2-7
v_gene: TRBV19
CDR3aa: CASSITHSSYEQYF
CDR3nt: TGTGCCAGTAGTATCACTCATAGCTCCTACGAGCAGTACTTC

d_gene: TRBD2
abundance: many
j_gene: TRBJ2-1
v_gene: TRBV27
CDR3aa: CASTVGGGGYNEQFF
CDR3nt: TGTGCCAGCACCGTTGGGGGGGGAGGATACAATGAGCAGTTCTTC